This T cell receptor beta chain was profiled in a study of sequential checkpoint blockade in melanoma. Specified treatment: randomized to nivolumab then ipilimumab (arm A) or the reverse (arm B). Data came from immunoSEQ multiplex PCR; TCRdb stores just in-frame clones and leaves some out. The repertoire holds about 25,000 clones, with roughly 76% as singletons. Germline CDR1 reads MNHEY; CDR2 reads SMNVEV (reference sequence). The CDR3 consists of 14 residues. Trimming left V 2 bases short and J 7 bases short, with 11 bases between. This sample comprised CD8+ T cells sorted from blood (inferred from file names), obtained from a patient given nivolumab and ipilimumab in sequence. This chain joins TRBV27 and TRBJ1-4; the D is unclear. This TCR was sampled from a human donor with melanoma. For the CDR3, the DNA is TGTGCCAGCAGTTTAAAAGGTGGGCCTGAAAAACTGTTTTTT. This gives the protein CASSLKGGPEKLFF.